The source of this T cell receptor beta chain is a study of human T cells and chemical hapten exposure. What the library attached to individual cDNA molecules were unique molecular identifiers. TCRdb re-analysed the RACE reads in MiXCR, keeping a single row per CDR3 protein. Of 35,000 to 50,000 distinct CDR3 sequences in the sample, roughly an eighth were seen once. The time point denotes: pre-sensitization, week 0. As to treatment: therapeutic diphenylcyclopropenone sensitization with weekly scalp DPC. The sample holds a few counts of this clonotype. Its antigen is not known. Findings and caveats of the study: Versus controls, expanded TCRs had significantly more large CDR3 similarity clusters. PT1 expanded TCR counts and patch test score were linked, and their correlation was positive.

The CDR3 is 13 residues long. V lost 10 bases and J lost 5; bases outside the gene matches: 6. CDR1 is LNHDA, CDR2 SQIVND, per germline (reference sequence). Material: whole blood, obtained in connection with sensitization to the hapten diphenylcyclopropenone (DPC). This sequence was found in a woman aged 25 to 39 with alopecia areata. Some clones in this sample may be carry-over from other donors' samples. The chain joins TRBV19 to TRBJ1-5; TRBD1 aligns across 9 bases. The CDR3 reads CAIGQGPYQPQHF. CDR3 coding DNA: TGTGCCATCGGACAGGGGCCCTATCAGCCCCAGCATTTT.